Sequencing of this T cell receptor beta chain was carried out in a study of blood T cell repertoires in COVID-19. TCRdb's copy holds only in-frame clones and misses some; the assay was immunoSEQ multiplex PCR. The table has approximately 180,000 clones, 70% to 85% seen once. CDR1 is SGHRS, CDR2 YFSETQ, per germline. J was trimmed by 3 bases and V by 4 bases; bases with no gene match: 26. CDR3 length: 21 residues. Material for sequencing was PBMCs or T cells enriched from blood (not recorded which). The chain couples TRBV5-1 to TRBJ2-5; TRBD1 matches 8 bases. The receptor's source is a man aged 50 to 59 who had recovered from COVID-19. The CDR3 bases are TGCGCCAGCAGCCTTCAAGTACGGACAGGGAGTTTCACGACGAAAAAAGAGACCCAGTACTTC. It codes for CASSLQVRTGSFTTKKETQYF.